Sequencing of this T cell receptor beta chain was carried out in a study of blood T cell repertoires in COVID-19 (dated by TCRdb to about 2020). General notes on the study: Samples from collaborators originated in the United States, Italy and Spain and spanned both the acute and convalescent phases of COVID-19. Deeply sampled blood TCRbeta repertoires from subjects exposed to, actively infected with, or recovered from COVID-19 were included in the dataset. Where available, HLA class I and class II types were obtained from metadata supplied by the sample provider rather than from assay-based typing. Sample metadata almost always included a de-identified subject ID, COVID-19 status, age in years and sex. The repertoires were released in a freely available public database intended as a resource for research on the immune response to SARS-CoV-2. The material from the prospective study consisted of cDNA or gDNA derived from T cells, B-cell-depleted T cells, or PBMCs. Samples came from the ongoing ImmuneRACE study (first 160 participants) plus 1,254 subjects from 6 global collaborators.

In Seattle, one collaborating source enrolled patients while the infection was active and tracked those patients longitudinally over the course of disease. Whole blood was collected in K2EDTA tubes by collaborating institutions according to the institutions' own protocols. For TCRbeta analysis, collaborators shipped samples as frozen whole blood, isolated PBMCs, or DNA extracted from either of those sample types. What the study reported, not specific to this receptor: The amount of clinical and demographic metadata varied by source and participant and was provided uncurated.

This clone appeared a single time. The antigen this receptor binds is unknown. Base qualities are not provided; no much larger clone lies one nucleotide away. As encoded in the germline V gene, CDR1 is SGDLS while CDR2 is YYNGEE. The CDR3 sequence holds 14 residues, the cysteine and phenylalanine included. Left in the record is the CDR3 DNA by itself, 42 bases read in frame from the first base. From V the trimming removes 4 bases and from J it removes 8 bases, while the gene matches leave 9 bases of the junction unaccounted for. The immunoSEQ Assay, a bias-controlled multiplex PCR, was used to amplify TCRbeta CDR3 regions from genomic DNA. In the paper's pipeline: Nucleated cell counts per sample were estimated from amplification of reference gene primers within the assay. To quantify the absolute abundance of each unique TCRbeta CDR3 rearrangement, sequence reads were collapsed and filtered. Productive Simpson clonality was computed per sample as the square root of Simpson's diversity index over productive rearrangements. This immuneACCESS table, as held by TCRdb, lists in-frame sequences with V and J called but not all clones. Of the missing ones, under half trace to an unresolved V gene in checked studies; the others have no known cause. V, J and clone size were drawn from that table, and D and trimming were deduced from the DNA. In all, the sample holds about 82,000 clones, and approximately 78% of those were seen once. Approximately 34% of the sample is in the top ten clones.

Sequenced sample: peripheral blood. The origin of this receptor is a man aged 60 to 75 with COVID-19, enrolled during active disease. Recombination joined TRBV9 with TRBJ2-3; 8 bases in the middle match TRBD2. DNA sequence: TGTGCCAGCAGCCTGGGGACTAGTACCGGTACGCAGTATTTT. This codes for CASSLGTSTGTQYF.